These 9 T cell receptor beta chains were sequenced from one sample in a study of response to subunit inactivated influenza vaccine. One entry per CDR3 protein, called by TCRdb with MiXCR from the RT-PCR reads. The sample consists of over 800,000 distinct CDR3 sequences, 20% to 25% of them appearing once. Sequenced material: PBMCs from blood, taken roughly 5 days after vaccination. The receptors stem from a man aged 45 to 65 who received an inactivated influenza vaccine.

The V and J genes are TRBV7-8 and TRBJ2-4; TRBD1 is a possible D gene (5 bases). Germline CDR1 is SGHVS and CDR2 is FQNEAQ. This CDR3 has 15 amino acids. Trimming left V 1 base short and J 0 bases short, with 7 bases between. CDR3 loop: CASSLEGLAKNIQYF. CDR3 nucleotide sequence: TGTGCCAGCAGCTTAGAGGGGCTAGCCAAAAACATTCAGTACTTC. Filled out from reference TRBV7-8 and TRBJ2-4, the complete variable domain reads GAGVSQSPRYKVAKRGQDVALRCDPISGHVSLFWYQQALGQGPEFLTYFQNEAQLDKSGLPSDRFFAERPEGSVSTLKIQRTQQEDSAVYLCASSLEGLAKNIQYFGAGTRLSVL.

This clonotype was observed a few times. The chain employs TRBV20-1 and TRBJ2-2; D gene uncertain. This CDR3 region has 14 residues. V was cut by 6 bases and J by 5 bases, with 16 bases left in between. Germline lookup yields CDR1 DFQATT and CDR2 SNEGSKA (reference sequence). The CDR3 protein is CSAKGGEVTGELFF. The CDR3 nucleotides are TGCAGTGCAAAAGGCGGAGAGGTAACCGGGGAGCTGTTTTTT.

This clonotype was seen a few times. The chain carries TRBV4-2 and TRBJ2-2, with TRBD2 matching over 8 bases. The ends lost 0 bases at V and 1 base at J; junction bases unmatched: 7. This CDR3 comprises 18 residues. CDR1 LGHNA and CDR2 YNFKEQ come from the germline V gene. CDR3 loop: CASSQDQVAGGNTGELFF. CDR3 in DNA: TGTGCCAGCAGCCAAGATCAGGTTGCGGGAGGGAACACCGGGGAGCTGTTTTTT.

This sequence joins TRBV18 and TRBJ1-4; no reliable D call. Between the trimmed V and J ends, which lost 3 bases and 3 bases, there was a span of 11 bases. Germline V gene sequence: CDR1 KGHSH, CDR2 LQKENI. The CDR3 covers 15 residues. The CDR3: CASSPGQLANEKLFF. CDR3 coding DNA: TGTGCCAGCTCACCGGGCCAATTAGCTAATGAAAAACTGTTTTTT. Full variable domain (remainder filled in from reference TRBV18 and TRBJ1-4): NAGVMQNPRHLVRRRGQEARLRCSPMKGHSHVYWYRQLPEEGLKFMVYLQKENIIDESGMPKERFSAEFPKEGPSILRIQQVVRGDSAAYFCASSPGQLANEKLFFGSGTQLSVL.

There are many counts of this clonotype. The chain employs TRBV10-3 and TRBJ2-1; TRBD2 matches 11 bases. The CDR3 sequence is 17 residues long. After removal of 4 bases from V and 0 bases from J, the junction contained 5 bases not matched to a gene. Germline CDR1 ENHRY, CDR2 SYGVKD. This CDR3 is CAISVGLAGGSYNEQFF. CDR3 DNA sequence: TGTGCCATCAGTGTTGGACTAGCGGGCGGCTCCTACAATGAGCAGTTCTTC.

V usage is TRBV9 and J usage is TRBJ2-7; D is unresolved. The length of the CDR3 is 13 residues. Germline V gene data show CDR1 as SGDLS and CDR2 as YYNGEE. Trimming took off 0 bases at V and 6 bases at J, with 10 bases between the two ends. In DNA, the CDR3 is TGTGCCAGCAGCGTAGGAGCGACCGGCGAGCAGTACTTC. Translation gives CASSVGATGEQYF.

This chain uses TRBV9 with TRBJ2-7, with D possibly matching TRBD1 (6 bases). This CDR3 region has 16 residues. Germline CDR1 reads SGDLS; CDR2 reads YYNGEE. With 0 bases removed from V and 0 bases from J, the gap between germline ends came to 13 bases. CDR3 DNA sequence: TGTGCCAGCAGCGTAGGGGTACAGGGAAGCTCCTACGAGCAGTACTTC. This codes for CASSVGVQGSSYEQYF. Full variable domain (remainder filled in from reference TRBV9 and TRBJ2-7): DSGVTQTPKHLITATGQRVTLRCSPRSGDLSVYWYQQSLDQGLQFLIQYYNGEERAKGNILERFSAQQFPDLHSELNLSSLELGDSALYFCASSVGVQGSSYEQYFGPGTRLTVT.

The chain recombines TRBV19 with TRBJ2-2, with 8 bases lining up with TRBD2. Germline values: CDR1 LNHDA, CDR2 SQIVND (reference sequence). There are 14 residues in the CDR3. V lost 8 bases, J lost 5 bases, and 7 bases stayed unmatched. DNA of the CDR3: TGTGCCAGTCTCGAGCGGGAGCGTACCGGGGAGCTGTTTTTT. Protein product: CASLERERTGELFF.

This clonotype was seen more than once but under ten times. The V and J genes are TRBV29-1 and TRBJ2-2; tentatively, D is TRBD1 (6 bases). The CDR3 length is 14 residues. Trimming shortened V by 4 bases and J by 6 bases, and 15 bases separated the two germline ends. Looked up from germline, CDR1 is SQVTM and CDR2 is ANQGSEA. CDR3 sequence (DNA): TGCAGCGTTGCTGGGGGCGTCGGGGCCGGGGAGCTGTTTTTT. As protein: CSVAGGVGAGELFF.